This T cell receptor beta chain came from a study of blood T cell repertoires in COVID-19 (dated by TCRdb to the early 2020s). Regarding the study in general: Samples covering the acute and convalescent phases of COVID-19 were provided by collaborators in the United States, Italy and Spain. The material from the prospective study consisted of cDNA or gDNA derived from T cells, B-cell-depleted T cells, or PBMCs. The samples were drawn from two sources: the first 160 participants of the ongoing ImmuneRACE study, and 950 to 1,500 subjects contributed by 6 global collaborators. Where available, HLA class I and class II types were obtained from metadata supplied by the sample provider rather than from assay-based typing. The sample metadata nearly always contained a de-identified subject ID, COVID-19 status, age in years and sex. The repertoires were released in a freely available public database intended as a resource for research on the immune response to SARS-CoV-2. Subjects who had been exposed to COVID-19, were actively infected with it, or had recovered from it provided the deeply sampled blood TCRbeta repertoires that made up the dataset.

The collaborating institutions used their own protocols to collect whole blood in K2EDTA tubes. Collaborator samples were shipped for TCRbeta analysis as frozen whole blood, isolated PBMCs, or DNA extracted from either sample type. TCRbeta CDR3 regions were amplified from genomic DNA by means of the immunoSEQ Assay, a bias-controlled multiplex PCR. The study's processing was this. The number of nucleated cells in each sample was estimated by amplification of reference gene primers within the assay. To quantify the absolute abundance of each unique TCRbeta CDR3 rearrangement, sequence reads were collapsed and filtered. Productive Simpson clonality was computed per sample as the square root of Simpson's diversity index over productive rearrangements. In its TCRdb copy, this immuneACCESS table keeps in-frame sequences only and misses some clones. Where compared with another copy, unresolved V genes explain less than half of these, and the others have no known cause. D and trimming were read from the DNA, whereas the V and J calls and clone size are those reported in that table. The sample includes some 140,000 clones, with 88% observed a single time. Of the sample, more than 2% is held by the ten largest clones.

Details on this clone: Its antigen target is currently unknown. No much larger clonotype is one base removed from it; base qualities were not supplied.

Beyond this particular receptor, the publication reports: The quantity of clinical and demographic metadata differed by source and by participant and was supplied without curation.

This TCR was recovered from a man between 65 and 85 years old with active COVID-19. Material for sequencing was peripheral blood.

The CDR3 loop reads CAISRQGTGEQYF. The DNA sequence is TGTGCCATCAGTAGACAGGGGACGGGCGAGCAGTACTTC. The receptor chain draws on TRBV10-3 and TRBJ2-7, and 8 bases in between align with TRBD1. Trimming takes 5 bases off V and 6 bases off J; junction bases not matched to a gene: 6. There are 13 amino acids in the CDR3, from cysteine to phenylalanine inclusive. Of the read, only the CDR3 DNA is kept; its 39 bases are in frame from base 1. The germline V gene sets CDR1 to ENHRY and CDR2 to SYGVKD.